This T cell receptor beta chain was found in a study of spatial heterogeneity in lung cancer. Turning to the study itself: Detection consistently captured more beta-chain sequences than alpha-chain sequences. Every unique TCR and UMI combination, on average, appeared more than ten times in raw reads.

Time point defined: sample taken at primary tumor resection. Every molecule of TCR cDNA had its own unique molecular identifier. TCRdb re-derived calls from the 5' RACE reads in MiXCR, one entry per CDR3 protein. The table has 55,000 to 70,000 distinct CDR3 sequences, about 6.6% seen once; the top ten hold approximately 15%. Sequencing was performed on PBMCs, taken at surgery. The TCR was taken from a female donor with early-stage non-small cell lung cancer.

CDR3 region: CASSVGPLEEQYF. The CDR3 region has the DNA TGTGCCAGCAGCGTAGGACCCCTTGAGGAGCAGTACTTC. V gene TRBV9 combines with J gene TRBJ2-7, with D unclear. The germline gives CDR1 SGDLS, CDR2 YYNGEE. The V and J ends lost 0 bases and 7 bases respectively, with 11 bases between them. This CDR3 comprises 13 residues.